There are a few counts of the clone carrying this T cell receptor (beta chain). Its specificity is not known. The sequenced template was cDNA made from the entire isolated RNA. Samples of naive, central memory and regulatory T cells yielded a mean of around 3.4 million reads. The repertoire was sequenced with immunoSEQ multiplex PCR; TCRdb's copy has only in-frame clones and lacks some. Of roughly 260,000 clones listed, 11% are singletons. V lost 5 bases and J lost 2; bases outside the gene matches: 7. CDR1 KGHSH and CDR2 LQKENI come from the germline V gene. The CDR3 length is 16 residues. This sample was included in a study of beta chain features in type 1 diabetes. Study findings and constraints: Among patients with Type 1 diabetes, TCRB CDR3s were moderately but significantly shorter in every one of the four CD4+ subsets.

The chain has TRBV18 and TRBJ2-3, with TRBD1 matching over 10 bases. Sequences were obtained from naive CD4+ T cells from blood. The receptor's source is a young man with type 1 diabetes. The CDR3 DNA reads as TGTGCCAGCTCAGTCGGACAGGGGGGTATCACAGATACGCAGTATTTT. Translating it yields CASSVGQGGITDTQYF.